These 7 T cell receptor beta chains came from one sample sequenced in a study of T cell changes during pregnancy in multiple sclerosis. Sequenced by immunoSEQ multiplex PCR; TCRdb stores in-frame clones only, minus some. Seen here are tens of thousands of clones, 75% to 95% observed once, and the top ten hold more than 0.45%. The sequencing here drew on CD4+ T cells from peripheral blood mononuclear cells, taken in the second trimester of pregnancy. The receptor set was obtained from a female donor with multiple sclerosis, enrolled in a pregnancy study.

The genes are TRBV7-2 and TRBJ1-5; possible D gene TRBD1, 6 bases. CDR1 is SGHTA, CDR2 FQGNSA, per germline. CDR3 length equals 14 residues. Trimming removed 5 bases from V and 7 bases from J, with 15 bases in between. CDR3 DNA: TGTGCCAGCAGCAGAGGACAGCGCTCGCAGCCCCAGCATTTT. Residues: CASSRGQRSQPQHF.

The chain joins TRBV7-9 to TRBJ1-1; tentatively, D is TRBD1 (5 bases). The CDR3 is made up of 16 amino acids. V shed 5 bases and J shed 0 bases, with 16 bases lying between them. Germline V lookup: CDR1 SEHNR, CDR2 FQNEAQ (reference sequence). The CDR3, as DNA: TGTGCCAGCAGCGCCCGCGGTGGCAGGGTGAACACTGAAGCTTTCTTT. Protein sequence: CASSARGGRVNTEAFF.

The CDR3 loop reads CASSVAIQTGQEAFF. CDR3 in DNA: TGTGCCAGCAGCGTAGCCATTCAGACAGGGCAAGAAGCTTTCTTT. V usage is TRBV9 and J usage is TRBJ1-1; 7 bases match TRBD1. The V gene's germline CDR1 is SGDLS and CDR2 YYNGEE. J gave up 8 bases and V 0 bases, and 10 bases lay outside the gene matches. The CDR3 has 15 amino acids.

The chain has TRBV5-1 and TRBJ2-3; the D gene is possibly TRBD2 (5 bases). CDR1 is SGHRS, CDR2 YFSETQ, per germline. Deletions cut 3 bases from V and 0 bases from J, with 8 bases between. CDR3 length equals 14 residues. For the CDR3, the DNA is TGCGCCAGCAGCTCGGGATCTAGCACAGATACGCAGTATTTT. Protein product: CASSSGSSTDTQYF.

The rearrangement links TRBV28 to TRBJ1-1, with TRBD1 matching over 8 bases. CDR1 and CDR2 (germline): MDHEN, SYDVKM. This CDR3 contains 14 residues. J was trimmed by 4 bases and V by 6 bases; bases with no gene match: 7. CDR3: CASRAPTGGTEAFF. The CDR3 DNA sequence: TGTGCCAGCAGGGCACCAACAGGGGGCACTGAAGCTTTCTTT.

The chain joins TRBV5-1 to TRBJ2-7; TRBD2 matches 11 bases. Germline CDR1 reads SGHRS; CDR2 reads YFSETQ. This CDR3 comprises 14 residues. Unmatched junction bases numbered 3, after V lost 4 bases and J lost 3 bases. The CDR3 bases are TGCGCCAGCAGCCTCGGGACTAGCGGCTACGAGCAGTACTTC. This translates into CASSLGTSGYEQYF.

This clone was picked up one time. The J gene is TRBJ1-2, the V gene TRBV28; D call uncertain. Germline lookup yields CDR1 MDHEN and CDR2 SYDVKM. CDR3 length equals 14 residues. V was shortened by 6 bases and J by 2 bases, with 13 bases between the two germline ends. The CDR3 nucleotides read TGTGCCAGCAGACTAGGGAGGACGAACTATGGCTACACCTTC. Translation: CASRLGRTNYGYTF.